This T cell receptor beta chain was documented in a study of T cell responses to AZD1222 COVID-19 vaccine. Findings of the study overall: Seropositive AZD1222 recipients at baseline numbered only six or seven. CD4 TCRs covered the whole spike, strongest at regions 160-218 and 743-854. White British people made up most donors, females outnumbered males, and clonal diversity was possibly underestimated.

The CDR3 spans 15 residues. The ends were cut back, 5 bases at V and 6 bases at J, with 14 bases in the middle. Germline V gene sequence: CDR1 SGHTA, CDR2 FQGNSA. The repertoire was sequenced with immunoSEQ multiplex PCR; TCRdb's copy has only in-frame clones and lacks some. The table lists 75,000 to 85,000 clones, roughly 88% of them singletons. Concerning this clone itself: Its antigen is currently unknown.

Second-dose recipients at about 4 or about 12 weeks were treated as one pooled group. Sequenced here: peripheral blood, sampled 28 days after the second AZD1222 dose. This clonotype was obtained from an adult who received the AZD1222 COVID-19 vaccine. This chain connects TRBV7-2 to TRBJ1-6, with TRBD1 as a possible D gene (6 bases). The CDR3 loop is CASSPRGELNSPLHF. The DNA of the CDR3 is TGTGCCAGCAGCCCCAGGGGCGAACTTAATTCACCCCTCCACTTT.